Sequencing of this TCR beta chain was carried out in a study of PD-L1 blockade in urothelial cancer (dated by TCRdb to the late 2010s). Looking at the study overall: Every patient began therapy at some point between 2013 and 2015 and was given atezolizumab 1,200 mg intravenously every 3 weeks. Durable clinical benefit was achieved by nine patients but not by the remaining 20. Pretreatment blood TCR-seq was available for twenty-nine patients, at least one posttreatment blood collection was obtained for roughly 25 patients, and tumor TCR-seq was available for roughly 25 patients. An ECOG performance status of 0 or 1 was recorded for the patients, and 0 to 3 prior chemotherapy regimens had been received by the patients. Pretreatment tumor samples and matched peripheral blood, collected serially before and after atezolizumab treatment, underwent TCR sequencing. Durable clinical benefit was defined as progression-free survival longer than 6 months, and TCR features were also tested against progression-free and overall survival. About 90% of the roughly 30 patients were males with bladder-origin urothelial cancer, and about 65% of the 29 reported a prior smoking history. A median of about 150,000 T cells and tens of thousands of unique TCRs was obtained from blood samples, and a median clonality of roughly 0.08 was observed. Blood samples were analyzed 3 weeks after the start of treatment (second dose) and 6 weeks after the start of treatment. Somatic, immune and clinical correlates of response to PD-L1 blockade with atezolizumab in urothelial cancer were the focus of an exploratory multi-omic analysis. In the same patients, whole exome sequencing and RNA sequencing of pretreatment tumors were performed in addition to TCR sequencing.

A total of some 30 patients with locally advanced or metastatic urothelial carcinoma, treated at Memorial Sloan Kettering on a trial protocol, made up the cohort. Peripheral blood mononuclear cells were collected pretreatment and during treatment, at between 1 and 8 total time points per patient. The Qiagen DNeasy Blood extraction kit was used to purify genomic DNA from total PBMCs and from tumor samples. PBMCs were collected pretreatment and during treatment and were isolated and stored as previously described. Synthetic TCR analog templates were spiked into each PCR so that absolute template abundance could be estimated from read counts. The immunoSEQ assay was used to amplify TCRbeta CDR3 regions from genomic DNA with bias-controlled V and J gene primers. Sequencing of rearranged TCRbeta segments was done at approximately 20X coverage. As for the original processing: Sequencing errors were corrected by clustering, and CDR3s were annotated against IMGT so that V, D and J genes could be assigned. Downstream analyses used only productive TCRbeta rearrangements, leaving out any out-of-frame or stop-codon sequences. Clonality was computed as one minus Shannon entropy normalized by the log of the number of unique productive sequences. Fisher's exact test with Benjamini-Hochberg correction, using a cutoff of adjusted p below 0.01, was how clones that differed between time points or between blood and tumor were identified. TCRdb provides this immuneACCESS table in a form limited to in-frame rearrangements. Some clones are lacking; in checked studies, under half of them reflect an unresolved V gene, and why the rest are absent is not known. That table furnishes V, J and clone size, whereas the DNA furnished D and trimming. The sample records more than 55,000 clones, roughly 86% of which are singletons. The top ten hold under 3.5% of the sample.

For this clone: The target of this receptor is not known. No qualities accompany the bases; no much larger clone lies one base away.

On the study overall, not on this receptor specifically: Because the sample size was small (n ≈ 29) and many of the analyses were exploratory, the results are meant to be hypothesis-generating. Improved progression-free and overall survival was found to be associated with pretreatment peripheral blood TCR clonality below the median. Greater expansion of tumor-associated TCR clones in peripheral blood 3 weeks after the start of treatment was observed in patients with durable benefit (n ≈ 22, p = 0.022).

The cysteine opens and the phenylalanine closes a CDR3 of 18 amino acids. Just CDR3 DNA is preserved here, 54 bases in frame from base 1. Sequenced material: PBMCs, taken around atezolizumab (anti-PD-L1) treatment. The receptor chain draws on TRBV7-5 and TRBJ2-1; the listed D gene, TRBD2, was not tested against the DNA. TRBV7-5 corresponds to a pseudogene. The clonotype was recovered from a man aged 45-65 years with urothelial cancer. The nucleotide sequence is TGTGCCAGAAGCTTATTAACCTGTCGGCGGGGCCCCTACAATGAGCAGTTCTTC. It translates to CARSLLTCRRGPYNEQFF.